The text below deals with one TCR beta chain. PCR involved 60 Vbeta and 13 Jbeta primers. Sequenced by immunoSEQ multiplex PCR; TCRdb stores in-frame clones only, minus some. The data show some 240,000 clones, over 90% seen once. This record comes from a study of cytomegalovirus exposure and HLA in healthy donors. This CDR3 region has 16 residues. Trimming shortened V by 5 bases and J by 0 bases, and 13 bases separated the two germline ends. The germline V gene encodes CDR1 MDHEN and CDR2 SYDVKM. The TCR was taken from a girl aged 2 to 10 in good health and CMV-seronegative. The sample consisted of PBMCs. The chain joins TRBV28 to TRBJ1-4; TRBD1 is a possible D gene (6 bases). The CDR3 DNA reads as TGTGCCAGCAGTGAGGGGGGGGCCGCAACTAATGAAAAACTGTTTTTT. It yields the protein CASSEGGAATNEKLFF.